This T cell receptor beta chain was sequenced in a study of hypomethylating agent response in myelodysplastic syndrome. Study details: Responders were about 6 patients with complete response or hematologic improvement; five were non-responders.

Findings and caveats of the study: More novel clonotypes appeared in responders; more contracted clonotypes appeared in non-responders after treatment.

The method was immunoSEQ multiplex PCR; TCRdb's version includes in-frame clones alone and lacks a portion of them. The sample comprises a few thousand clones, approximately 82% of which are singletons, and around 5% rests with the top ten. As to this clone: Its cognate antigen is unknown.

There are 14 residues in the CDR3. CDR1 and CDR2 from the germline V gene are SGHNT and YYREEE (reference sequence). The trim removed 4 bases at V and 5 bases at J, leaving 8 bases unmatched. This sequence joins TRBV5-4 and TRBJ2-7, with 8 bases matching TRBD2. This specimen was bone marrow, taken before or after starting hypomethylating agent treatment for myelodysplastic syndrome (not recorded which). This clonotype was obtained from a human donor with myelodysplastic syndrome. CDR3 in DNA: TGTGCCAGCAGCGTTCCGGGACTAGAAAACGAGCAGTACTTC. Encoded protein: CASSVPGLENEQYF.